Presented here are 7 T cell receptor beta chains from one specimen sequenced in a study of blood T cell repertoires in COVID-19 (dated by TCRdb to about 2020). Receptor amplification or capture employed the immunoSEQ multiplex PCR assay. Entries here come from immuneACCESS through TCRdb and include only in-frame sequences with V and J called. Some clones fail to appear in such tables; in the studies checked, an unresolved V gene covers under half of the shortfall, and the cause of the remainder is unknown. This sample has roughly 200,000 clones in its table, and around 85% of those were observed once. Clones ranked in the top ten supply 6.2% of the sample. Input material: PBMCs or T cells enriched from blood (not recorded which). These receptors came from a man between 40 and 49 years old who had recovered from COVID-19.

The chain combines TRBV19 with TRBJ2-1, with D possibly being TRBD2 (6 bases). The V gene's germline CDR1 is LNHDA and CDR2 SQIVND (reference sequence). The germline V and J ends were trimmed by 8 bases and 7 bases, with 15 bases remaining between them. This CDR3 has 13 residues. CDR3 nucleotides: TGTGCCAGTTCATCTAGCGCTTTAAATGAGCAGTTCTTC. Translating gives CASSSSALNEQFF. Complete variable domain (other parts from reference TRBV19 and TRBJ2-1): DGGITQSPKYLFRKEGQNVTLSCEQNLNHDAMYWYRQDPGQGLRLIYYSQIVNDFQKGDIAEGYSVSREKKESFPLTVTSAQKNPTAFYLCASSSSALNEQFFGPGTRLTVL.

The chain recombines TRBV15 with TRBJ1-4, with D maybe TRBD1 (5 bases). V lost 0 bases and J lost 8, with 13 bases in between. The germline V gene has CDR1 LNHNV and CDR2 YYDKDF (reference sequence). The CDR3 consists of 15 residues. In DNA form, the CDR3 reads TGTGCCACCAGCAGAGAACGGGGGAGGGGAGAAAAACTGTTTTTT. Its protein is CATSRERGRGEKLFF.

The chain uses TRBV6-5 and TRBJ1-2; unclear D gene. Germline CDR1 MNHEY, CDR2 SVGAGI. Between the trimmed V and J ends, which lost 4 bases and 3 bases, there was a span of 6 bases. The length of the CDR3 is 12 residues. The CDR3 sequence: CASSSLDYGYTF. CDR3 coding DNA: TGTGCCAGCAGTTCCCTCGACTATGGCTACACCTTC.

This chain uses TRBV5-8 with TRBJ1-3; D uncertain. V lost 0 bases to trimming and J lost 7 bases, with 5 bases between them. This CDR3 has 12 amino acids. Germline V gene sequence: CDR1 SGHTS, CDR2 YDEGEE. CDR3 DNA sequence: TGTGCCAGCAGCTTGGGTCGGAACACCATATATTTT. As protein: CASSLGRNTIYF.

The chain carries TRBV5-1 and TRBJ1-6; 9 bases line up with TRBD1. CDR3 length equals 16 residues. Trimming took 4 bases from V and 7 from J; bases not matched to a gene: 9. Germline CDR1 and CDR2: SGHRS and YFSETQ. The CDR3 loop is CASSPTPDRGNSPLHF. DNA for the CDR3: TGCGCCAGCAGCCCAACACCGGACAGGGGAAATTCACCCCTCCACTTT.

The chain carries TRBV7-2 and TRBJ2-7, with TRBD2 matching 8 bases. CDR1 is SGHTA, CDR2 FQGNSA, per germline. J was trimmed by 1 base and V by 2 bases; bases with no gene match: 4. The CDR3 loop spans 15 amino acids. The CDR3 DNA reads as TGTGCCAGCAGCTTAAGGGCGGGGGGATCCTACGAGCAGTACTTC. It yields the protein CASSLRAGGSYEQYF.

This chain joins TRBV30 and TRBJ2-1; the match to TRBD2 covers 10 bases. Per germline, CDR1 GTSNPN and CDR2 SVGIG (reference sequence). This CDR3 has 13 amino acids. V lost 8 bases, J lost 7 bases, and 8 bases stayed unmatched. The CDR3 bases are TGTGCCGGTGGGACTAGCGTAATAAATGAGCAGTTCTTC. It yields the protein CAGGTSVINEQFF.